The next 29 T cell receptor beta chains were all read from a single sample in a study of CD8 T cells in ankylosing spondylitis. TCRdb processed the 5' RACE reads anew with MiXCR; each CDR3 protein has one entry. The table records about 440,000 distinct CDR3 sequences, 17% of them present only once. Whole-study findings and limits: Blood of patients with ankylosing spondylitis appeared to be characterized by a TCR beta motif of fewer than 10 highly homologous variants.

The antigens for these receptors are not known. The sequenced sample consisted of blood, either unsorted or a sorted T cell fraction (not recorded which). Receptor source: a male donor with ankylosing spondylitis.

V is TRBV6-1 and J is TRBJ1-3; D is uncertain. Germline-derived CDR1 and CDR2 are MNHNS and SASEGT. V lost 2 bases and J lost 0, with 17 bases in between. There are 18 residues in the CDR3. The CDR3 region has the DNA TGTGCCAGCAGTGAAACTTTTGGAGGACGGTTCTCTGGAAACACCATATATTTT. As protein: CASSETFGGRFSGNTIYF.

J is TRBJ1-1 and V is TRBV6-2 or TRBV6-3; 7 bases align to TRBD1. Germline CDR1 and CDR2: MNHEY and SVGEGT. The V and J ends lost 5 bases and 3 bases, in that order; junction bases with no gene match: 6. The CDR3 runs to 14 residues. The CDR3 region has the DNA TGTGCCAGCAGTACAGGGGTCTGGGACACTGAAGCTTTCTTT. Amino acids: CASSTGVWDTEAFF.

V and J are TRBV4-3 and TRBJ1-4; TRBD1 might be the D (6 bases). Germline lookup yields CDR1 LGHNA and CDR2 YSLEER. The CDR3 contains 15 residues. V lost 3 bases, J lost 0 bases, and 8 bases lay in between. The CDR3 nucleotides are TGCGCCAGCAGCCAGGGACATACAACTAATGAAAAACTGTTTTTT. Its protein product is CASSQGHTTNEKLFF.

The rearrangement uses TRBV5-1 and TRBJ2-3; weak D call: TRBD2 (6 bases). CDR1 SGHRS and CDR2 YFSETQ come from the germline V gene. V was clipped by 1 base and J by 2 bases, with 8 bases between them. This CDR3 contains 14 residues. This CDR3 is CASSLRLDTDTQYF. In DNA, the CDR3 is TGCGCCAGCAGCTTGAGACTAGACACAGATACGCAGTATTTT. The variable domain in full, completed from reference TRBV5-1 and TRBJ2-3, reads KAGVTQTPRYLIKTRGQQVTLSCSPISGHRSVSWYQQTPGQGLQFLFEYFSETQRNKGNFPGRFSGRQFSNSRSEMNVSTLELGDSALYLCASSLRLDTDTQYFGPGTRLTVL.

V and J are TRBV20-1 and TRBJ2-7; no definite D call. CDR1 and CDR2 from the germline V gene are DFQATT and SNEGSKA (reference sequence). This CDR3 contains 13 residues. V was shortened by 0 bases and J by 5 bases, with 11 bases between the two germline ends. The CDR3: CSARDLYGHEQYF. In DNA, the CDR3 is TGCAGTGCTAGAGATTTATACGGTCACGAGCAGTACTTC.

In this sample, this clonotype is medium-sized. The chain recombines TRBV11-2 with TRBJ2-5; D tentatively fits TRBD1 or TRBD2 (5 bases each). The V end lost 5 bases, the J end lost 5 bases, and 15 bases lay between the germline ends. The CDR3 has 14 amino acids. Germline V CDR1 and CDR2: SGHAT, FQNNGV. The CDR3 region is CASSIGTRRETQYF. The DNA for the CDR3 is TGTGCCAGCAGCATAGGGACCCGTAGGGAGACCCAGTACTTC.

This clonotype was seen ten or more times. The CDR3 DNA reads as TGCAGCGTTGGGGCGAAGAGCAATCAGCCCCAGCATTTT. Amino acid sequence: CSVGAKSNQPQHF. This sequence joins TRBV29-1 and TRBJ1-5; D gene ambiguous. CDR3 size: 13 residues. The V and J ends lost 4 bases and 1 base respectively, with 8 bases between them. The germline V gene has CDR1 SQVTM and CDR2 ANQGSEA.

This clonotype turned up a few times. V usage is TRBV2 and J usage is TRBJ1-2; weak D call: TRBD1 (5 bases). Germline loops: CDR1 SNHLY, CDR2 FYNNEI. CDR3 size: 14 residues. Trimming left V 5 bases short and J 1 base short, with 11 bases between. CDR3 DNA: TGTGCCAGCAGTTCGAGGGGATTTAACTATGGCTACACCTTC. Protein product: CASSSRGFNYGYTF.

In its sample, this clonotype was seen a few times. The J gene is TRBJ2-1, the V gene TRBV5-1; 11 bases align to TRBD1. CDR3 length: 16 amino acids. The germline CDR1 and CDR2 sequences are SGHRS and YFSETQ. V shed 3 bases and J 10 bases; nucleotides not matched to a gene: 12. CDR3 amino acids: CASSSGDRGNQGEQFF. Written as DNA, the CDR3 is TGCGCCAGCAGCTCTGGGGACAGGGGGAATCAGGGCGAGCAGTTCTTC.

The chain combines TRBV2 with TRBJ1-6, with TRBD1 matching over 7 bases. The CDR3 loop spans 14 amino acids. V lost 5 bases, J lost 7 bases, and 5 bases stayed unmatched. CDR1 and CDR2 from the germline V gene are SNHLY and FYNNEI. CDR3 region: CASSTQGGNSPLHF. CDR3 in DNA: TGTGCCAGCAGTACCCAGGGGGGGAATTCACCCCTCCACTTT.

In regard to this clonotype: In this CDR3 the conserved last residue, phenylalanine or tryptophan, is missing, so a read error is likely. The chain combines TRBV5-1 with TRBJ2-3, with D tentatively TRBD2 (5 bases). Germline V gene sequence: CDR1 SGHRS, CDR2 YFSETQ. This CDR3 region has 14 residues. V was shortened by 2 bases and J by 5 bases, with 12 bases between the two germline ends. In DNA form, the CDR3 reads TGCGCCAGCAGCTTAAGCGGAAGGCAAGATACGCAGTATGTT. This sequence encodes CASSLSGRQDTQYV.

This clonotype was seen a handful of times. The V call is TRBV7-9, the J call TRBJ2-5; TRBD2 matches 10 bases. The CDR3 length is 15 residues. Germline V gene lookup returns CDR1 SEHNR and CDR2 FQNEAQ (reference sequence). The trim removed 5 bases at V and 2 bases at J, leaving 5 bases unmatched. The CDR3 spells CASSRGLAFQETQYF. The CDR3 nucleotides read TGTGCCAGCAGCCGGGGACTAGCGTTTCAAGAGACCCAGTACTTC.

Only a few counts were recorded for this clonotype. The gene calls are TRBV7-2 and TRBJ2-2; D is ambiguous. The V gene lost 2 bases and the J gene lost 1 base, with 8 bases spanning the gap. The CDR3 runs to 15 residues. Germline CDR1 reads SGHTA; CDR2 reads FQGNSA. CDR3 protein: CASSLRGMNTGELFF. The CDR3 bases are TGTGCCAGCAGCTTACGTGGGATGAACACCGGGGAGCTGTTTTTT.

This chain uses TRBV27 with TRBJ2-1; TRBD1 matches 8 bases. Looked up from germline, CDR1 is MNHEY and CDR2 is SMNVEV (reference sequence). Trimming took 5 bases from V and 9 from J; bases not matched to a gene: 15. This CDR3 has 16 residues. CDR3 residues: CASSPDRVAYGGEQFF. The CDR3 region has the DNA TGTGCCAGCAGTCCGGACAGGGTGGCATATGGGGGTGAGCAGTTCTTC.

This clonotype was observed a few times. The genes are TRBV3-1 and TRBJ2-7; no clear D. The CDR3 is 17 residues long. Germline V gene data show CDR1 as LGHDT and CDR2 as YNNKEL (reference sequence). Trimming pared 0 bases from V and 3 bases from J, leaving 18 bases between. The CDR3 is CASSQDLGVRSLYEQYF. As DNA, the CDR3 is TGTGCCAGCAGCCAAGATCTTGGGGTGCGGAGCCTCTACGAGCAGTACTTC.

This clonotype was seen more than once but under ten times. The genes are TRBV6-2 or TRBV6-3 and TRBJ2-7, with no clear D. V was cut by 5 bases and J by 0 bases, with 8 bases left in between. The CDR3 is made up of 13 amino acids. Germline V gene lookup returns CDR1 MNHEY and CDR2 SVGEGT. The CDR3 region is CASSRQTSYEQYF. The CDR3 DNA reads TGTGCCAGCAGTCGGCAGACCTCCTACGAGCAGTACTTC.

V is TRBV14 and J is TRBJ1-5; weak D call: TRBD1 (6 bases). The V and J ends lost 0 bases and 1 base respectively, with 10 bases between them. This CDR3 region has 16 residues. Per the germline V gene, CDR1 is SGHDN and CDR2 is FVKESK. The CDR3 DNA follows: TGTGCCAGCAGCCAAGAACAGGGCCTAAGCAATCAGCCCCAGCATTTT. This sequence encodes CASSQEQGLSNQPQHF.

The V gene is TRBV18, the J gene TRBJ1-1; no clear D gene. CDR1 is KGHSH, CDR2 LQKENI, per germline. There are 14 residues in the CDR3. V gave up 2 bases and J gave up 7 bases, with 14 bases separating them. The CDR3 loop reads CASSPSREPGEAFF. The CDR3 nucleotides are TGTGCCAGCTCACCAAGTAGGGAACCGGGTGAAGCTTTCTTT.

This clonotype has a handful of counts. The chain recombines TRBV11-2 with TRBJ2-1; 8 nucleotides match TRBD2. J lost 7 bases, V lost 5 bases, and 13 bases had no gene match. The V gene's germline CDR1 is SGHAT and CDR2 FQNNGV. The CDR3 spans 16 residues. Here the CDR3 DNA reads TGTGCCAGCAGCCCCCTAACGGGAGGGCCGGGGAATGAGCAGTTCTTC. Amino acid sequence: CASSPLTGGPGNEQFF.

This clonotype was detected only a few times. The CDR3 DNA reads TGTGCCAGCAGGGGACAGGGCGGGCAAGAGACCCAGTACTTC. Translated: CASRGQGGQETQYF. V and J are TRBV25-1 and TRBJ2-5, with TRBD1 matching over 9 bases. Germline assignment: CDR1 MGHDK and CDR2 SYGVNS. This CDR3 comprises 14 residues. The trim removed 6 bases at V and 2 bases at J, leaving 4 bases unmatched.

There are a few counts of this clonotype. The chain carries TRBV9 and TRBJ1-1; no clear D. Trimming stripped 0 bases from V and 4 bases from J, with 10 bases between. CDR1 and CDR2 from the germline V gene are SGDLS and YYNGEE. The CDR3 extends over 14 amino acids. CDR3 sequence (DNA): TGTGCCAGCAGCGTAGCTGTGAAGGCCACTGAAGCTTTCTTT. Amino acids: CASSVAVKATEAFF.

This clonotype occurred many times. V and J are TRBV7-3 and TRBJ2-2, with D possibly being TRBD1 (6 bases). The V and J ends lost 1 base and 5 bases respectively, with 17 bases between them. This CDR3 is 17 amino acids long. The germline CDR1 and CDR2 sequences are SGHTA and FQGTGA. CDR3 loop: CASSLKGWDTSTGELFF. The DNA for the CDR3 is TGTGCCAGCAGCTTAAAGGGTTGGGACACCTCTACCGGGGAGCTGTTTTTT. The whole variable domain, remainder taken from reference TRBV7-3 and TRBJ2-2, is GAGVSQTPSNKVTEKGKYVELRCDPISGHTALYWYRQSLGQGPEFLIYFQGTGAADDSGLPNDRFFAVRPEGSVSTLKIQRTERGDSAVYLCASSLKGWDTSTGELFFGEGSRLTVL.

This clonotype has more than one count but fewer than ten. V is TRBV7-3 and J is TRBJ2-3; possibly TRBD1 for D (6 bases). With 5 bases removed from V and 3 bases from J, the gap between germline ends came to 18 bases. The CDR3 has 16 residues. Looked up from germline, CDR1 is SGHTA and CDR2 is FQGTGA. CDR3 loop: CASSANTGIGTDTQYF. The CDR3 region has the DNA TGTGCCAGCAGCGCGAACACAGGGATCGGTACAGATACGCAGTATTTT.

On this clonotype: The final CDR3 position lacks the conserved phenylalanine or tryptophan, pointing to a likely read error. The DNA is omitted, as the CDR3 cannot be located on it reliably, and the CDR3 follows TCRdb's listing. This rearrangement joins TRBV4-2 to TRBJ2-3; the table's D call of TRBD1 was not tested on the DNA. The germline V gene has CDR1 LGHNA and CDR2 YNFKEQ. The CDR3 is 10 amino acids long, termini counted. CDR3 sequence: CASSPSPGTV.

The chain is built from TRBV7-2 and TRBJ2-1, with no clear D. The CDR3 consists of 15 residues. V was shortened by 5 bases and J by 0 bases, with 11 bases between the two germline ends. Germline CDR1 and CDR2: SGHTA and FQGNSA. The CDR3 sequence is CASSPEFSSYNEQFF. The CDR3 region has the DNA TGTGCCAGCAGCCCGGAGTTTAGCTCCTACAATGAGCAGTTCTTC.

The chain joins TRBV3-1 to TRBJ2-7; 12 bases match TRBD2. The junction had 2 bases not matched to a gene; V was cut back by 2 bases and J by 3 bases. The germline V gene encodes CDR1 LGHDT and CDR2 YNNKEL (reference sequence). The CDR3 spans 15 residues. DNA of the CDR3: TGTGCCAGCAGCCAAACTAGCGGGAGGAACTACGAGCAGTACTTC. The encoded protein is CASSQTSGRNYEQYF.

This clonotype was found many times. The chain has TRBV20-1 and TRBJ2-2, with D unresolved. The CDR3 is 15 amino acids. Trimming took 0 bases from V and 5 from J, leaving 13 bases between them. Germline V gene lookup returns CDR1 DFQATT and CDR2 SNEGSKA (reference sequence). The DNA for the CDR3 is TGCAGTGCTAGAGATGGCAGCGTGGGAACCGGGGAGCTGTTTTTT. It yields the protein CSARDGSVGTGELFF.

V usage is TRBV4-2 and J usage is TRBJ2-2; perhaps TRBD1 as D (6 bases). The ends were cut back, 4 bases at V and 3 bases at J, with 18 bases in the middle. Looked up from germline, CDR1 is LGHNA and CDR2 is YNFKEQ. The CDR3 extends over 17 amino acids. The CDR3 coding sequence is TGTGCCAGCAGCCGAGAACAACGGACAGACCACACCGGGGAGCTGTTTTTT. Amino acid sequence: CASSREQRTDHTGELFF.

The chain employs TRBV12-3 or TRBV12-4 and TRBJ2-7; D is possibly TRBD1 (5 bases). The length of the CDR3 is 16 residues. V was clipped by 3 bases and J by 5 bases, with 20 bases between them. In nucleotides, the CDR3 is TGTGCCAGCAGTTTGCGAAGGACCGCAGGGTCCGACGAGCAGTACTTC. Its translation is CASSLRRTAGSDEQYF.